What follows are 8 T cell receptor beta chains derived from one specimen sequenced in a study of T cell responses to AZD1222 COVID-19 vaccine. Some clones are missing from TCRdb's copy, which holds only in-frame ones; the method was immunoSEQ multiplex PCR. The sample shows about 140,000 clones, more than 80% of them seen only once. The specimen comprised peripheral blood, sampled on day 0 of AZD1222 vaccination. Source of these receptors: an adult in good health.

The V and J genes are TRBV10-1 and TRBJ2-2; possible D gene TRBD2, 6 bases. Germline V CDR1 and CDR2: WNHNN, SYGVQD (reference sequence). V was trimmed by 8 bases and J by 4 bases, leaving 8 bases between them. The CDR3 loop spans 12 amino acids. In DNA form, the CDR3 reads TGCGCCAGCCTAGCGCCCACCGGGGAGCTGTTTTTT. The encoded protein is CASLAPTGELFF.

The chain uses TRBV7-8 and TRBJ1-2, with D perhaps TRBD1 (6 bases). CDR1 is SGHVS, CDR2 FQNEAQ, per germline. The CDR3 sequence is 13 residues long. Trimming shortened V by 3 bases and J by 6 bases, and 11 bases separated the two germline ends. The CDR3 sequence is CASSFRDTNGYTF. The DNA for the CDR3 is TGTGCCAGCAGCTTCCGGGACACCAATGGCTACACCTTC.

This clone was found once. The gene calls are TRBV18 and TRBJ1-3; 9 bases are a match to TRBD1. The junction had 4 bases not matched to a gene; V was cut back by 4 bases and J by 3 bases. In germline, CDR1 is KGHSH, CDR2 LQKENI. The CDR3 has 15 residues. The CDR3 sequence: CASSQDRGSGNTIYF. In DNA form, the CDR3 reads TGTGCCAGCTCACAGGACAGGGGAAGTGGAAACACCATATATTTT.

The chain combines TRBV3-1 (or the pseudogene TRBV3-2) with TRBJ1-1; D perhaps matches TRBD1 (5 bases). Germline-derived CDR1 and CDR2 are LGHDT and YNNKEL (reference sequence). With 4 bases removed from V and 4 bases from J, the gap between germline ends came to 16 bases. This CDR3 comprises 15 residues. The CDR3 spells CASSRFGGRGTEAFF. The CDR3 nucleotides are TGTGCCAGCAGCCGGTTCGGGGGTCGGGGCACTGAAGCTTTCTTT.

The J gene is TRBJ1-5, the V gene TRBV11-2, with TRBD1 as a possible D gene (5 bases). The germline V gene has CDR1 SGHAT and CDR2 FQNNGV. The CDR3 runs 18 residues. V was trimmed by 1 base and J by 4 bases, leaving 20 bases between them. CDR3 coding DNA: TGTGCCAGCAGCTTAGGAGGCCAGGGACTCGGTGGAAATCAGCCCCAGCATTTT. This codes for CASSLGGQGLGGNQPQHF.

The rearrangement uses TRBV5-1 and TRBJ1-2; no reliable D call. The length of the CDR3 is 13 residues. The germline CDR1 and CDR2 sequences are SGHRS and YFSETQ. V dropped 0 bases and J dropped 5 bases, with 8 bases sitting between them. CDR3 loop: CASSLDGVYGYTF. The DNA of the CDR3 is TGCGCCAGCAGCTTGGATGGTGTTTATGGCTACACCTTC.

The gene calls are TRBV28 and TRBJ1-1; perhaps TRBD1 as D (5 bases). The CDR3 loop spans 12 amino acids. Germline V CDR1 and CDR2: MDHEN, SYDVKM. V dropped 4 bases and J dropped 7 bases, with 10 bases sitting between them. The CDR3 reads CASSSRQFEAFF. The CDR3 region has the DNA TGTGCCAGCAGTTCACGACAGTTTGAAGCTTTCTTT.

The V and J genes are TRBV4-1 and TRBJ1-5, with TRBD1 matching 9 bases. The germline CDR1 and CDR2 sequences are MGHRA and YSYEKL. Trimming removed 4 bases from V and 0 bases from J; junction bases left unmatched: 4. CDR3 size: 16 residues. The CDR3 loop reads CASSLRTGDSNQPQHF. CDR3 DNA sequence: TGCGCCAGCAGCCTTCGGACAGGGGATAGCAATCAGCCCCAGCATTTT.